Below are 14 T cell receptor beta chains sequenced from a single sample in a study of cytomegalovirus exposure and HLA in healthy donors. Repertoires were generated with immunoSEQ multiplex PCR, while TCRdb's copy carries only in-frame clones and drops some. There are 110,000 to 150,000 clones in the sample; approximately 89% occur only once, and 8% to 9.5% lies in the top ten. Sequencing input: PBMCs. All receptors derive from a woman younger than 30 in good health and CMV-seropositive.

The V call is TRBV27, the J call TRBJ2-3; a weak D match, TRBD2 (6 bases). CDR3 length: 13 amino acids. Germline-derived CDR1 and CDR2 are MNHEY and SMNVEV (reference sequence). V gave up 2 bases and J gave up 4 bases, with 7 bases separating them. CDR3 protein: CASSLRGSDTQYF. The CDR3 nucleotides are TGTGCCAGCAGTTTACGGGGGTCAGATACGCAGTATTTT.

This chain uses TRBV20-1 with TRBJ2-7, with 7 nucleotides matching TRBD1. Germline CDR1 reads DFQATT; CDR2 reads SNEGSKA (reference sequence). Unmatched junction bases numbered 1, after V lost 2 bases and J lost 6 bases. The CDR3 spans 11 residues. CDR3 in amino acids: CSARTGVEQYF. Here the CDR3 DNA reads TGCAGTGCTAGAACAGGGGTCGAGCAGTACTTC.

The J gene is TRBJ2-7, the V gene TRBV27; the D gene is possibly TRBD2 (7 bases). Germline V CDR1 and CDR2: MNHEY, SMNVEV (reference sequence). The CDR3 sequence is 15 residues long. The V end was cut by 3 bases, the J end by 3 bases, with 15 bases between. CDR3 nucleotide sequence: TGTGCCAGCAGTTTTGGCGGGGGCCCGGACTACGAGCAGTACTTC. It translates to CASSFGGGPDYEQYF.

The chain is built from TRBV11-3 and TRBJ2-1; D might be TRBD2 (5 bases). Germline CDR1 is SGHNT and CDR2 is YENEEA. The CDR3 consists of 14 residues. V lost 6 bases and J lost 0, with 9 bases in between. The CDR3 nucleotides read TGTGCCAGCAGTGGGAGTAGCTCCTACAATGAGCAGTTCTTC. Protein: CASSGSSSYNEQFF.

This clone was seen many times. CDR3 residues: CASSIPGTGKGYTF. In DNA form, the CDR3 reads TGTGCCAGTAGTATCCCCGGGACAGGGAAAGGCTACACCTTC. The V call is TRBV19, the J call TRBJ1-2; 9 bases are shared with TRBD1. The J segment lost 8 bases and the V segment lost 3 bases, leaving 7 bases of the junction unmatched. CDR3 length: 14 residues. The germline V gene has CDR1 LNHDA and CDR2 SQIVND (reference sequence).

This chain uses TRBV27 with TRBJ2-3; perhaps TRBD1 as D (6 bases). CDR1 and CDR2 (germline): MNHEY, SMNVEV (reference sequence). The CDR3 runs to 16 residues. Trimming left V 6 bases short and J 0 bases short, with 16 bases between. The CDR3 loop is CASRTGPHSSTDTQYF. For the CDR3, the DNA is TGTGCCAGCAGGACAGGTCCGCACTCTAGCACAGATACGCAGTATTTT.

The gene calls are TRBV7-9 and TRBJ1-2; no firm D call. The CDR3 contains 17 residues. Trimming removed 0 bases from V and 7 bases from J, with 21 bases in between. Germline loops: CDR1 SEHNR, CDR2 FQNEAQ (reference sequence). In DNA, the CDR3 is TGTGCCAGCAGCTTAGCGGCCGGGGTGAGGGATTCTGTTGGCTACACCTTC. Translated, it gives CASSLAAGVRDSVGYTF. The full variable domain, with the rest looked up from reference TRBV7-9 and TRBJ1-2, is DTGVSQNPRHKITKRGQNVTFRCDPISEHNRLYWYRQTLGQGPEFLTYFQNEAQLEKSRLLSDRFSAERPKGSFSTLEIQRTEQGDSAMYLCASSLAAGVRDSVGYTFGSGTRLTVV.

J is TRBJ1-2 and V is TRBV2; 7 bases map to TRBD1. The ends lost 1 base at V and 6 bases at J; junction bases unmatched: 8. This CDR3 is built from 15 residues. In germline, CDR1 is SNHLY, CDR2 FYNNEI. For the CDR3, the DNA is TGTGCCAGCAGTGAAGTGGCAGGGGGAGTTGATGGCTACACCTTC. Translation gives CASSEVAGGVDGYTF.

Of note for this clone: The germline gene is not matched at one end of the junction; a read error may be the cause. The chain uses TRBV6-5 and TRBJ2-7; D remains ambiguous. Per germline, CDR1 MNHEY and CDR2 SVGAGI. This CDR3 has 11 amino acids. CDR3 DNA sequence: TGTGCCAGCTTTGACCGCGGCGCACACGTCTTC. Its translation: CASFDRGAHVF.

The chain couples TRBV6-5 to TRBJ2-5; D is perhaps TRBD2 (5 bases). V was pared by 5 bases and J by 2 bases, with 15 bases between. The CDR3 extends over 15 amino acids. In germline, CDR1 is MNHEY, CDR2 SVGAGI. In DNA, the CDR3 is TGTGCCAGCAGTACCCCCTTCGGGAAGCAAGAGACCCAGTACTTC. Translation: CASSTPFGKQETQYF.

The gene calls are TRBV27 and TRBJ1-2, with D tentatively TRBD1 (5 bases). The CDR3 is 13 residues long. Deletions cut 3 bases from V and 4 bases from J, with 9 bases between. Germline CDR1 is MNHEY and CDR2 is SMNVEV (reference sequence). CDR3 nucleotide sequence: TGTGCCAGCAGTTTGTCAGGGTCCTATGGCTACACCTTC. Residues: CASSLSGSYGYTF.

The genes are TRBV2 and TRBJ1-1; D may be TRBD1 (6 bases). The CDR3 length is 17 residues. The ends were cut back, 1 base at V and 0 bases at J, with 15 bases in the middle. Looked up from germline, CDR1 is SNHLY and CDR2 is FYNNEI. The DNA of the CDR3 is TGTGCCAGCAGTGAAGGACCAGGGAGGGGGGTGAACACTGAAGCTTTCTTT. The encoded protein is CASSEGPGRGVNTEAFF. Full variable domain (outside the CDR3, taken from reference TRBV2 and TRBJ1-1): EPEVTQTPSHQVTQMGQEVILRCVPISNHLYFYWYRQILGQKVEFLVSFYNNEISEKSEIFDDQFSVERPDGSNFTLKIRSTKLEDSAMYFCASSEGPGRGVNTEAFFGQGTRLTVV.

The chain employs TRBV11-3 and TRBJ2-1; possible D gene TRBD1, 6 bases. V was pared by 5 bases and J by 4 bases, with 12 bases between. This CDR3 region has 14 residues. The germline CDR1 and CDR2 sequences are SGHNT and YENEEA. The CDR3 spells CASSRRDKYNEQFF. DNA of the CDR3: TGTGCCAGCAGCCGCCGGGACAAATACAATGAGCAGTTCTTC. Full variable domain (rest looked up from reference TRBV11-3 and TRBJ2-1): EAGVVQSPRYKIIEKKQPVAFWCNPISGHNTLYWYLQNLGQGPELLIRYENEEAVDDSQLPKDRFSAERLKGVDSTLKIQPAELGDSAVYLCASSRRDKYNEQFFGPGTRLTVL.

This sequence joins TRBV20-1 and TRBJ1-2; D call uncertain. V gave up 6 bases and J gave up 4 bases, with 9 bases separating them. The CDR3 totals 11 residues. Germline CDR1 DFQATT, CDR2 SNEGSKA (reference sequence). CDR3 nucleotide sequence: TGCAGTGCCCCGGCAGGCTATGGCTACACCTTC. This gives the protein CSAPAGYGYTF.